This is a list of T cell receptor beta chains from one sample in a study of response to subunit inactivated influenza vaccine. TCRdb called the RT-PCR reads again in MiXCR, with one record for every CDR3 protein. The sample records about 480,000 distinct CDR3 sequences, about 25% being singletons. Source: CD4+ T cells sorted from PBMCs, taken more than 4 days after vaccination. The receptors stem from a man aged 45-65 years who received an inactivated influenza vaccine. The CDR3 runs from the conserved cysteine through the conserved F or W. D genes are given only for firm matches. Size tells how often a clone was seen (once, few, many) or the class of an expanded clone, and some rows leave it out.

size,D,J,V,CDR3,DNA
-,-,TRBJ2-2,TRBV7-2,CASGRYRDISPGELFF,TGTGCCAGCGGGAGATATAGGGACATTTCACCAGGGGAGCTGTTTTTT
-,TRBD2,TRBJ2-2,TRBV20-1,CSARASGRDTGELFF,TGCAGTGCTAGGGCTAGCGGGAGAGACACCGGGGAGCTGTTTTTT
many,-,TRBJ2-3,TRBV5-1,CASRSSSASTDTQYF,TGCGCCAGCAGATCCTCTAGCGCGTCCACAGATACGCAGTATTTT
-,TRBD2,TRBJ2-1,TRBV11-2,CASSFSLLAGVGGQFF,TGTGCCAGCAGCTTCTCCCTCCTAGCGGGAGTGGGAGGGCAGTTCTTC
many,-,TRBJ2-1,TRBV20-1,CSARVGTTYNEQFF,TGCAGTGCTAGAGTCGGGACGACCTACAATGAGCAGTTCTTC
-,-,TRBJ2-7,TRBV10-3,CAISSSDYEQYF,TGTGCCATCAGTTCGTCAGACTACGAGCAGTACTTC
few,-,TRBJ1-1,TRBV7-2,CASSTIMNTEAFF,TGTGCCAGCAGCACAATCATGAACACTGAAGCTTTCTTT
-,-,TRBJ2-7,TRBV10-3,CAISDPGRTSGEQYF,TGTGCCATCAGTGACCCGGGACGGACTTCAGGCGAGCAGTACTTC
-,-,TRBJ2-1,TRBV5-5,CASSLVTWSGRVYNEQFF,TGTGCCAGCAGCTTGGTCACCTGGAGTGGCCGAGTCTACAATGAGCAGTTCTTC
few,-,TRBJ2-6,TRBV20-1,CSASVGPYSGANVLTF,TGCAGTGCTTCCGTCGGACCATACTCTGGGGCCAACGTCCTGACTTTC
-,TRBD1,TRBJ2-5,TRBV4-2,CASSIHPGQGAETQYF,TGTGCCAGCAGCATCCACCCGGGACAGGGGGCAGAGACCCAGTACTTC
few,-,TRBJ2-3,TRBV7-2,CASKTNPDTQYF,TGTGCCAGCAAGACTAATCCAGATACGCAGTATTTT
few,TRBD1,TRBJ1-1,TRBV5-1,CASSLAVQGTTEAFF,TGCGCCAGCAGCTTGGCCGTACAGGGGACCACTGAAGCTTTCTTT
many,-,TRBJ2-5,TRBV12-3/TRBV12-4,CASSFKAATGDQETQYF,TGTGCCAGCAGTTTCAAAGCAGCCACTGGAGACCAAGAGACCCAGTACTTC
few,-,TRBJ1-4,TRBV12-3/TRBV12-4,CASSLQSVEKLFF,TGTGCCAGCAGTTTGCAGTCGGTAGAAAAACTGTTTTTT
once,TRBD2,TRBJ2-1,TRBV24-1,CATSNNFPGLAGNEQFF,TGTGCCACCAGTAATAACTTCCCGGGACTAGCGGGCAATGAGCAGTTCTTC
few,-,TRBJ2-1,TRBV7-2,CASSLDSRESEQFF,TGTGCCAGCAGCTTAGACTCGAGGGAGAGTGAGCAGTTCTTC
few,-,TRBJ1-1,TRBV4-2,CASSQSDGEAFF,TGTGCCAGCAGCCAAAGTGACGGCGAAGCTTTCTTT
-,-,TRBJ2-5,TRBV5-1,CASSFQTGPPSKETQYF,TGCGCCAGCAGCTTCCAGACAGGCCCACCCTCTAAAGAGACCCAGTACTTC
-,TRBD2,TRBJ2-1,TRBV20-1,CSARDGTSGSVGNEQFF,TGCAGTGCTAGAGATGGGACTAGCGGGAGTGTGGGCAATGAGCAGTTCTTC
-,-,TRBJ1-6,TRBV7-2,CASSDGGRAPLHF,TGTGCCAGCAGCGATGGGGGTCGGGCACCCCTCCACTTT
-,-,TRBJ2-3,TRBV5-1,CASSLAPSRYTDTQYF,TGCGCCAGCAGCTTGGCCCCTAGTCGATACACAGATACGCAGTATTTT
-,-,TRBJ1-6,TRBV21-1,CASRVPGTGNSPLHF,TGTGCCAGCAGGGTCCCCGGGACTGGAAATTCACCCCTCCACTTT
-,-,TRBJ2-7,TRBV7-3,CASSLQGGDYEQYF,TGTGCCAGCAGCTTACAGGGGGGCGACTACGAGCAGTACTTC
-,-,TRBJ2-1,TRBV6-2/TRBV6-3,CASSNSYEQFF,TGTGCCAGCAGTAACAGCTATGAGCAGTTCTTC
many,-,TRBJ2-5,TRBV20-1,CSAQGATQYF,TGCAGTGCCCAGGGTGCGACCCAGTACTTC
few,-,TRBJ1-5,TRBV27,CASSLVQGNQPQHF,TGTGCCAGCAGTTTAGTGCAGGGCAATCAGCCCCAGCATTTT
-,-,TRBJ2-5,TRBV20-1,CSASRDSVIQYF,TGCAGTGCAAGCCGGGACTCTGTCATCCAGTACTTC
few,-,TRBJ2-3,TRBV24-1,CATSGGRTGATDTQYF,TGTGCCACCAGTGGTGGAAGGACGGGAGCCACAGATACGCAGTATTTT
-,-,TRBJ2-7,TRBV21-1,CASSNRGAELYEQYF,TGTGCCAGCAGCAACCGAGGTGCGGAACTATACGAGCAGTACTTC
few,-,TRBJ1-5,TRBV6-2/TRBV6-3,CASRWGANYNQPQHF,TGTGCCAGCAGGTGGGGGGCGAATTACAATCAGCCCCAGCATTTT
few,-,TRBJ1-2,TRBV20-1,CSASRGGPLDGYTF,TGCAGTGCTAGTAGGGGGGGACCCCTTGATGGCTACACCTTC
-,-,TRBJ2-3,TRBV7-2,CASSFPYGGKYTDTQYF,TGTGCCAGCAGCTTCCCTTATGGGGGAAAATACACAGATACGCAGTATTTT
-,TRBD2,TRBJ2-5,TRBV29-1,CSVAGTSGKETQYF,TGCAGCGTCGCCGGGACTAGCGGAAAAGAGACCCAGTACTTC
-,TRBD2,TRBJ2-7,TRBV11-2,CASSLRPSGAQEYF,TGTGCCAGCAGCTTAAGGCCTAGCGGGGCACAGGAGTACTTC
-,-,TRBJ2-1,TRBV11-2,CASSFNYQYNEQFF,TGTGCCAGCAGCTTTAACTACCAATACAATGAGCAGTTCTTC
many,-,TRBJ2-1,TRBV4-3,CASSQESDNEQFF,TGCGCCAGCAGCCAAGAGTCGGACAATGAGCAGTTCTTC
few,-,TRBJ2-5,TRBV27,CASSTTRRETQYF,TGTGCCAGCAGTACTACTAGAAGAGAGACCCAGTACTTC
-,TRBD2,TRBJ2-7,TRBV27,CASSLASGGIYEQYF,TGTGCTAGCAGTTTGGCATCGGGGGGGATCTACGAGCAGTACTTC
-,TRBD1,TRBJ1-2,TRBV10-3,CAISESDREGYTF,TGTGCCATCAGTGAGTCGGACAGGGAAGGCTACACCTTC
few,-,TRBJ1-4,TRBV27,CASTLEGQENEKLFF,TGTGCCAGCACCCTTGAGGGGCAAGAAAATGAAAAACTGTTTTTT
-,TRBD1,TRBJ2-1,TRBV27,CASSWTGHAIYEQFF,TGTGCCAGCAGTTGGACAGGGCATGCAATATATGAGCAGTTCTTC
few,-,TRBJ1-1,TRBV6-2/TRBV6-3,CASSDGQLNTEAFF,TGTGCCAGCAGTGACGGACAGTTGAACACTGAAGCTTTCTTT
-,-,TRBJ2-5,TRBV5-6,CASTPATQETQYF,TGTGCCAGCACTCCCGCGACCCAAGAGACCCAGTACTTC